The sequence of this T cell receptor beta chain was determined in a study of identical twins. As for this clonotype: What it binds is unknown.

Regarding the study as a whole: The study found that models underestimated out-of-frame TCR alpha sharing in monozygotic twins. Interpretation of the results relied on cross-sectional statistical analysis and not on following the same donors.

V was pared by 7 bases and J by 6 bases, with 16 bases between. The CDR3 runs to 15 residues. Looked up from germline, CDR1 is SNHLY and CDR2 is FYNNEI. TCRdb passed the 5' RACE reads through MiXCR, listing each CDR3 protein once. The sample includes some 1,700,000 distinct CDR3 sequences, about 31% seen only once; the top ten take more than 0.25%. Healthy Caucasians made up all donors. This sequence was found in a newborn girl in good health. Sequencing was carried out using cord blood. The genes are TRBV2 and TRBJ1-6; D gene ambiguous. Written as DNA, the CDR3 is TGTGCCAGCACCTTGGGCGGGGTTGCTAATTCACCCCTCCACTTT. This encodes CASTLGGVANSPLHF.